The rows below give T cell receptor beta chains drawn from one sample of a study of molecular identifiers for immune sequencing clone quantification. TCRdb reprocessed the PCR reads with MiXCR, giving one entry per CDR3 protein. The repertoire holds just over 95,000 distinct CDR3 sequences, roughly 26% seen once, with more than 0.8% in the top ten. Sequencing used naive CD8+ T cells from blood, with Jurkat cell RNA spiked in. The receptors come from a human donor in good health. Some libraries in this study had Jurkat cell RNA spiked in. Both conserved end residues are part of each CDR3. Each record gives: J gene, V gene, clone size, D gene, CDR3 protein, CDR3 DNA. D genes are given only for firm matches. Clone size is given for some rows only: seen once, a few or many times, or a class if the clone is expanded.

TRBJ2-7 | TRBV28 | - | - | CASSLLDEGDEQYF | TGTGCCAGCAGTTTATTGGACGAGGGGGACGAGCAGTACTTC
TRBJ2-2 | TRBV28 | few | TRBD1 | CASSFLGTANTGELFF | TGTGCCAGCAGTTTTCTCGGGACAGCCAACACCGGGGAGCTGTTTTTT
TRBJ2-4 | TRBV14 | many | TRBD1 | CASSQDGQGENIQYF | TGTGCCAGCAGCCAAGACGGACAGGGCGAAAACATTCAGTACTTC
TRBJ1-6 | TRBV20-1 | - | - | CSAFWGRNSPLHF | TGCAGTGCTTTCTGGGGAAGGAATTCACCCCTCCACTTT
TRBJ2-3 | TRBV7-7 | many | TRBD2 | CASSLGLAGSATQYF | TGTGCTAGCAGCCTGGGCCTAGCGGGATCAGCTACGCAGTATTTT
TRBJ2-7 | TRBV6-5 | many | - | CASRSRWGFDEQYF | TGTGCCAGCAGATCTAGATGGGGTTTTGACGAGCAGTACTTC
TRBJ2-7 | TRBV15 | - | - | CATSRVRDYYEQYF | TGTGCCACCAGCAGAGTGCGGGATTACTACGAGCAGTACTTC
TRBJ2-3 | TRBV6-2/TRBV6-3 | - | - | CASSYPTGTNTDTQYF | TGTGCCAGCAGTTATCCCACAGGGACGAACACAGATACGCAGTATTTT
TRBJ2-3 | TRBV13 | few | TRBD2 | CASSSRGLGSDTQYF | TGTGCCAGCAGCAGCAGGGGACTAGGTTCCGATACGCAGTATTTT
TRBJ2-3 | TRBV11-3 | many | - | CASSFRAEGQGIDTQYF | TGTGCCAGCAGCTTCCGGGCCGAGGGGCAGGGGATAGATACGCAGTATTTT
TRBJ1-5 | TRBV6-2/TRBV6-3 | many | - | CASSYSGGSGQPQHF | TGTGCCAGCAGTTACTCTGGAGGTTCTGGGCAGCCCCAGCATTTT
TRBJ2-3 | TRBV5-1 | few | - | CASCLGAQYGGATDTQYF | TGCGCCAGCTGCTTGGGGGCCCAATATGGCGGGGCCACAGATACGCAGTATTTT
TRBJ2-1 | TRBV7-9 | - | - | CASSSQPGLPYNEQFF | TGTGCCAGCAGCTCGCAACCGGGACTTCCCTACAATGAGCAGTTCTTC
TRBJ1-1 | TRBV4-3 | - | TRBD1 | CASSQDRQGYTEAFF | TGCGCCAGCAGCCAAGATCGACAGGGGTACACTGAAGCTTTCTTT
TRBJ1-2 | TRBV12-3/TRBV12-4 | many | - | CASSPGKNYGYTF | TGTGCCAGCAGTCCCGGGAAAAACTATGGCTACACCTTC
TRBJ2-5 | TRBV9 | many | TRBD2 | CASSVGTSGGAGETQYF | TGTGCCAGCAGCGTAGGGACTAGCGGGGGGGCCGGAGAGACCCAGTACTTC
TRBJ2-5 | TRBV4-3 | many | TRBD2 | CASSQDPTSGSVETQYF | TGCGCCAGCAGCCAAGATCCCACTAGCGGGAGTGTGGAGACCCAGTACTTC
TRBJ1-1 | TRBV27 | many | - | CASTTMGTEAFF | TGTGCCAGCACCACAATGGGAACTGAAGCTTTCTTT
TRBJ2-3 | TRBV7-9 | many | - | CASSFPPSDTQYF | TGTGCCAGCAGCTTCCCACCGTCGGATACGCAGTATTTT
TRBJ2-5 | TRBV6-2/TRBV6-3 | many | TRBD2 | CASSIGTSGTLDETQYF | TGTGCCAGCAGCATTGGGACTAGCGGGACCCTGGATGAGACCCAGTACTTC
TRBJ2-3 | TRBV29-1 | - | - | CSVSLGSRATQYF | TGCAGCGTGTCCCTAGGTTCTAGAGCTACGCAGTATTTT
TRBJ2-7 | TRBV2 | many | - | CASRTPLDSSYEQYF | TGTGCCAGCAGGACCCCGCTAGACAGCTCCTACGAGCAGTACTTC
TRBJ1-1 | TRBV12-3/TRBV12-4 | few | - | CASSPFRTANTEAFF | TGTGCCAGCAGCCCCTTTAGGACAGCGAACACTGAAGCTTTCTTT
TRBJ1-1 | TRBV6-5 | many | TRBD1 | CASSYSMFLPRDSTNTEAFF | TGTGCCAGCAGTTACTCGATGTTCCTCCCTCGGGACAGCACGAACACTGAAGCTTTCTTT
TRBJ1-1 | TRBV5-5 | many | - | CASSMEGWGTEAFF | TGTGCCAGCAGCATGGAGGGTTGGGGCACTGAAGCTTTCTTT
TRBJ2-3 | TRBV4-3 | many | - | CASSQGEDFPDTQYF | TGCGCCAGCAGCCAAGGGGAGGATTTCCCAGATACGCAGTATTTT
TRBJ2-1 | TRBV19 | few | TRBD2 | CASSIASSGDYFNEQFF | TGTGCCAGTAGTATCGCCTCTAGCGGGGACTATTTCAATGAGCAGTTCTTC
TRBJ2-3 | TRBV20-1 | - | TRBD1 | CSGNSGTGYSADTQYF | TGCAGTGGCAACTCCGGGACAGGGTATAGCGCAGATACGCAGTATTTT
TRBJ2-2 | TRBV29-1 | many | - | CSVEVPGIANTGELFF | TGCAGCGTTGAAGTCCCGGGGATCGCGAACACCGGGGAGCTGTTTTTT
TRBJ2-7 | TRBV23-1 | many | - | CVWRSYEQYF | TGCGTCTGGCGGTCCTACGAGCAGTACTTC